This record covers a single T cell receptor beta chain. Assay: immunoSEQ multiplex PCR; the TCRdb copy retains only in-frame clones and omits some. The sample has 50,000 to 65,000 clones; about 92% are singletons. The sample comes from a study of OX40 agonist ivuxolimab in advanced cancers. The study sampled blood at baseline, cycle 4 day 1, and cycle 7 day 1. The CDR3 runs 13 residues. V was shortened by 0 bases and J by 5 bases, with 8 bases between the two germline ends. Germline assignment: CDR1 SGHNT and CDR2 YENEEA. Sample: CD4+ or CD8+ T cells sorted from blood, taken in a trial of the OX40 agonist ivuxolimab. This chain joins TRBV11-3 and TRBJ2-7; D not resolved. The TCR comes from an adult with an advanced solid tumor such as melanoma, head and neck, liver or kidney cancer. CDR3 protein: CASSLDPIHEQYF. CDR3 in DNA: TGTGCCAGCAGCTTAGATCCCATACACGAGCAGTACTTC. Full variable domain (outside the CDR3, taken from reference TRBV11-3 and TRBJ2-7): EAGVVQSPRYKIIEKKQPVAFWCNPISGHNTLYWYLQNLGQGPELLIRYENEEAVDDSQLPKDRFSAERLKGVDSTLKIQPAELGDSAVYLCASSLDPIHEQYFGPGTRLTVT.